There are a few counts of the clone carrying this T cell receptor beta chain. As processed by the authors: Reference gene primer amplification yielded estimated nucleated cell counts. Libraries were prepared by immunoSEQ multiplex PCR; TCRdb keeps only in-frame clonotypes and omits some of them. The V and J calls and clone size are taken from that table; D and trimming were inferred from the DNA. The data contain more than 60,000 clones, roughly 90% of them singletons. The sample belongs to a study of blood T cell repertoires in COVID-19. The wider study: PBMCs, B-cell-depleted T cells, or T cells provided the cDNA or gDNA that made up the material.

The CDR3 spans 17 residues. Per the germline V gene, CDR1 is KGHDR and CDR2 is SFDVKD. Trimming removed 0 bases from V and 4 bases from J; junction bases left unmatched: 6. The receptor's source is a woman aged 45 to 65 with active or convalescent COVID-19. Sequenced input: peripheral blood. The J gene is TRBJ2-2, the V gene TRBV24-1, with 8 nucleotides matching TRBD1. CDR3 sequence reads: CATSDLYRQGATGELFF. Here the CDR3 DNA reads TGTGCCACCAGTGATTTGTATCGGCAGGGGGCCACCGGGGAGCTGTTTTTT.